The source of this TCR beta chain is a study of blood T cell repertoires in COVID-19. Study at large: Specimens from acute and convalescent COVID-19 originated in the United States, Italy and Spain. PBMCs, B-cell-depleted T cells, or T cells were the source of the cDNA or gDNA that made up the material.

Source study methods: Estimation of nucleated cell counts was performed using reference gene primer amplification. The data were produced by immunoSEQ multiplex PCR, yet TCRdb's version contains in-frame clones alone and is incomplete. For V, J and clone size, that table is used; D and trimming come from the DNA. The profile shows some 250,000 clones, 88% of them singletons. The CDR3 consists of 14 residues. Trimming at V came to 6 bases and at J to 6 bases, leaving 7 bases not matched to a gene. Per germline, CDR1 ENHRY and CDR2 SYGVKD. Specimen: peripheral blood. The TCR sequence derives from a woman aged 25 to 39 with acute or convalescent COVID-19. This chain joins TRBV10-3 and TRBJ2-3; 9 bases match TRBD2. CDR3 residues: CAIRPLAGRDTQYF. CDR3 sequence (DNA): TGTGCCATCAGACCGCTAGCGGGAAGGGATACGCAGTATTTT.